This TCR beta chain originates from a study of Graves' ophthalmopathy and Graves' hyperthyroidism. This clonotype was recorded many times. Its antigen is still unknown. Serum thyroxine and TRAb, along with clinical symptoms, thyroid ultrasound and orbital computed tomography, were what diagnosis relied on. Points from the study as a whole: Cross-validated, the 13-signature model showed 87.88%/81.08% sensitivity/specificity, and 80%/75% in the test set.

From RNA, the CDR3 regions of TCR beta chains were amplified and sequenced. First-round RT-PCR with HTBI primers preceded a second-round multiplex PCR. Each CDR3 protein gets one entry after TCRdb re-called the multiplex PCR reads with MiXCR. The sample shows a few hundred thousand distinct CDR3 sequences, about 17% of them seen only once. Trimming cost V 6 bases and J 5 bases; bases outside gene matches: 8. CDR3 length equals 15 residues. Germline V gene lookup returns CDR1 MNHNS and CDR2 SASEGT. V usage is TRBV6-1 and J usage is TRBJ1-5, with 9 bases identical to TRBD1. The specimen sequenced was peripheral blood. The sequence was obtained from an adult man with Graves' ophthalmopathy. The CDR3 nucleotides read TGTGCCAGCAGCCCACTTACAGGGGGCTATCAGCCCCAGCATTTT. Its protein product is CASSPLTGGYQPQHF.